This T cell receptor beta chain was observed in a study of response to subunit inactivated influenza vaccine. Germline V gene lookup returns CDR1 DFQATT and CDR2 SNEGSKA (reference sequence). This CDR3 spans 15 amino acids. V dropped 6 bases and J dropped 4 bases, with 18 bases sitting between them. TCRdb recomputed calls from the RT-PCR reads with MiXCR, one row per CDR3 protein. The sample consists of about 780,000 distinct CDR3 sequences, about a fifth of them appearing once. Concerning this clonotype: Its antigen is not identified.

Broader study findings: With each seasonal influenza vaccination, the authors suggested, few new T cells are recruited.

This TCR was sampled from a middle-aged man who received an inactivated influenza vaccine. The V call is TRBV20-1, the J call TRBJ2-2; a possible D gene is TRBD2 (7 bases). The source was PBMCs from blood, collected 5 days after vaccination. The DNA for the CDR3 is TGCAGTGCCCTTAGGGGGGGTTCGGGCACCGGGGAGCTGTTTTTT. Its protein is CSALRGGSGTGELFF.